A selection of T cell receptor beta chains follows, all from one sample in a study of T cell responses to AZD1222 COVID-19 vaccine. Libraries were prepared by immunoSEQ multiplex PCR; TCRdb keeps only in-frame clonotypes and omits some of them. Counted here are 85,000 to 130,000 clones, 93% occurring once; the ten biggest clones make up less than 6.5%. The sample in question was peripheral blood, obtained on day 0 of AZD1222 vaccination. Receptors originate from an adult in good health. Each CDR3 is given with its conserved first and last residue. Fields, in order: V gene, D gene, clone size, CDR3 length, J gene, CDR3 protein, CDR3 DNA. The D gene is left open where the match is weak. Clone size, where shown, is once, few, many, or a class for clones that have expanded.

>TRBV3-1/TRBV3-2|.|.|13|TRBJ2-7
CASSPTPAYEQYF
TGTGCCAGCAGCCCGACCCCTGCCTACGAGCAGTACTTC
>TRBV2|TRBD2|.|13|TRBJ2-7
CASSVDSSSGQYF
TGTGCCAGCAGTGTGGACTCCTCTAGCGGGCAGTACTTC
>TRBV7-9|.|.|14|TRBJ2-1
CASSSIGSPNEQFF
TGTGCCAGCAGCTCAATCGGGAGTCCCAATGAGCAGTTCTTC
>TRBV4-3|.|.|12|TRBJ2-7
CASSQLVYEQYF
TGCGCCAGCAGCCAACTAGTCTACGAGCAGTACTTC
>TRBV19|.|.|14|TRBJ2-2
CASSSKDQTGELFF
TGTGCCAGTAGTTCAAAAGATCAAACCGGGGAGCTGTTTTTT
>TRBV28|.|.|14|TRBJ1-2
CASSDRTANYGYTF
TGTGCCAGCAGTGACCGGACAGCTAACTATGGCTACACCTTC
>TRBV18|.|.|12|TRBJ2-2
CASSPPTGELFF
TGTGCCAGCTCACCGCCTACAGGGGAGCTGTTTTTT
>TRBV6-5|.|.|11|TRBJ2-7
CASGRGDEQYF
TGTGCCAGCGGACGCGGGGACGAGCAGTACTTC
>TRBV19|.|few|11|TRBJ2-3
CATQYTDTQYF
TGTGCCACACAGTACACAGATACGCAGTATTTT
>TRBV5-1|TRBD1|.|17|TRBJ2-2
CASSLWGPGTGTGELFF
TGCGCCAGCAGCTTGTGGGGACCAGGGACAGGCACCGGGGAGCTGTTTTTT
>TRBV11-2|.|.|13|TRBJ1-2
CASSLDQGSASTF
TGTGCCAGCAGCTTAGATCAAGGGAGCGCATCTACCTTC
>TRBV18|TRBD2|.|17|TRBJ2-1
CASSPGTSRRPYNEQFF
TGTGCCAGCTCACCGGGGACTAGCCGGAGGCCCTACAATGAGCAGTTCTTC
>TRBV30|.|.|19|TRBJ1-4
CAWSPPLGLVAGANEKLFF
TGTGCCTGGAGTCCTCCCCTGGGTTTGGTGGCCGGGGCTAATGAAAAACTGTTTTTT
>TRBV30|.|.|14|TRBJ1-2
CAWSPGAEKYGYTF
TGTGCCTGGAGTCCCGGGGCAGAAAAATACGGCTACACCTTC
>TRBV6-5|TRBD1|.|13|TRBJ1-5
CASRKQGHQPQHF
TGTGCCAGTCGTAAACAGGGGCATCAGCCCCAGCATTTT
>TRBV7-2|TRBD1|.|15|TRBJ1-2
CASSTRTGGVDGYTF
TGTGCCAGCAGCACCCGGACAGGGGGAGTTGATGGCTACACCTTC
>TRBV30|.|.|13|TRBJ1-5
CAWSTQGHQPQHF
TGTGCCTGGAGTACGCAGGGACACCAGCCCCAGCATTTT
>TRBV29-1|.|.|15|TRBJ2-3
CSVEMLAESTDTQYF
TGCAGCGTTGAAATGTTGGCGGAAAGCACAGATACGCAGTATTTT
>TRBV19|.|.|16|TRBJ2-7
CASSMGAGTATGEQYF
TGTGCCAGTAGTATGGGGGCTGGGACGGCAACCGGCGAGCAGTACTTC
>TRBV6-5|.|.|14|TRBJ2-2
CASSTGQTTGELFF
TGTGCCAGCAGTACTGGACAGACTACCGGGGAGCTGTTTTTT
>TRBV10-3|.|.|12|TRBJ2-1
CAISESFAEQFF
TGTGCCATCAGTGAGTCTTTTGCTGAGCAGTTCTTC
>TRBV7-9|TRBD2|.|15|TRBJ2-1
CASSLGAGSGNEQFF
TGTGCCAGCAGCTTAGGAGCGGGATCGGGCAATGAGCAGTTCTTC
>TRBV5-1|.|.|13|TRBJ1-1
CASSLGLNTEAFF
TGCGCCAGCAGCCTAGGACTGAACACTGAAGCTTTCTTT
>TRBV5-5|.|.|16|TRBJ2-1
CASSGTEGQVDEQQFF
TGTGCCAGCAGCGGGACGGAGGGCCAAGTTGATGAGCAGCAGTTCTTC
>TRBV5-8|TRBD1|.|17|TRBJ1-5
CASSLPQGLLSNQPQHF
TGTGCCAGCAGTCTTCCACAGGGGCTCCTTAGCAATCAGCCCCAGCATTTT
>TRBV9|TRBD1|once|14|TRBJ2-7
CASSHGQGSDEQYF
TGTGCCAGCAGCCACGGACAGGGGTCGGACGAGCAGTACTTC
>TRBV12-3/TRBV12-4|.|.|12|TRBJ2-1
CASAPEGPEQFF
TGTGCCAGCGCGCCGGAGGGACCCGAGCAGTTCTTC
>TRBV2|.|.|14|TRBJ1-1
CASRNTGQNTEAFF
TGTGCCAGCAGAAATACCGGTCAGAACACTGAAGCTTTCTTT
>TRBV7-9|TRBD2|.|13|TRBJ2-3
CASGRATDNTQYF
TGTGCCAGCGGGAGGGCGACCGATAATACGCAGTATTTT
>TRBV30|TRBD2|.|12|TRBJ2-3
CASSGKGDTQYF
TGTGCCTCTAGCGGGAAAGGAGATACGCAGTATTTT
>TRBV9|.|.|16|TRBJ2-3
CASSPRGGELTDTQYF
TGTGCCAGCAGCCCGAGAGGGGGGGAACTCACAGATACGCAGTATTTT
>TRBV11-3|TRBD2|.|15|TRBJ2-1
CASSLPGTSGNEQFF
TGTGCCAGCAGCCTACCCGGGACTAGCGGCAATGAGCAGTTCTTC
>TRBV3-1/TRBV3-2|TRBD1|.|14|TRBJ2-1
CASSPGGDRGEQFF
TGTGCCAGCAGCCCAGGGGGCGACAGGGGTGAGCAGTTCTTC
>TRBV11-3|.|.|13|TRBJ2-5
CASSADRLETQYF
TGTGCCAGCAGCGCCGACAGGTTGGAGACCCAGTACTTC
>TRBV3-1/TRBV3-2|.|.|15|TRBJ2-3
CASSQMGEVTDTQYF
TGTGCCAGCAGCCAGATGGGGGAGGTCACAGATACGCAGTATTTT
>TRBV5-1|.|.|17|TRBJ2-3
CASSLEGTRGAPDTQYF
TGCGCCAGCAGCTTAGAAGGGACGCGGGGCGCCCCAGATACGCAGTATTTT